These 31 T cell receptor beta chains were all obtained from the same sample, sequenced in a study of graft-versus-host responses after intestinal transplantation. TCRdb's table, derived via immunoSEQ multiplex PCR, lists solely in-frame clones and lacks some. This table holds some 41,000 clones, 89% found once. The sequencing here drew on PBMCs, taken just under 270 days after transplant. The receptors shown here come from a human patient who received an intestinal transplant, so some T cells may come from the graft donor.

This chain links TRBV5-1 with TRBJ2-3; D ambiguous. The CDR3 has 12 amino acids. Germline V gene data show CDR1 as SGHRS and CDR2 as YFSETQ. Trimming took 0 bases from V and 4 from J, leaving 3 bases between them. The CDR3 region has the DNA TGCGCCAGCAGCTTGGTGCCAGATACGCAGTATTTT. It is translated as CASSLVPDTQYF.

This clone was seen a single time. The CDR3 DNA is TGTGCCAGCAGCTTAGATGTTTATGCGGGGGGTGAGTTATGTGAGCAGTTCTTC. Its protein product is CASSLDVYAGGELCEQFF. The V gene is TRBV11-2, the J gene TRBJ2-1; 8 nucleotides align to TRBD2. Trimming cost V 0 bases and J 9 bases; bases outside gene matches: 16. Germline-derived CDR1 and CDR2 are SGHAT and FQNNGV. The CDR3 consists of 18 residues.

The chain recombines TRBV7-8 with TRBJ2-5; D is unresolved. The germline V and J ends were trimmed by 6 bases and 5 bases, with 16 bases remaining between them. The CDR3 runs to 14 residues. CDR1 and CDR2 (germline): SGHVS, FQNEAQ. The CDR3 nucleotides are TGTGCCAGCAGTCCTTTTATGAATCCTGAGACCCAGTACTTC. Translated, it gives CASSPFMNPETQYF.

The chain joins TRBV5-6 to TRBJ2-1; the match to TRBD2 covers 9 bases. The ends lost 3 bases at V and 7 bases at J; junction bases unmatched: 8. The CDR3 consists of 15 residues. Germline lookup yields CDR1 SGHDT and CDR2 YYEEEE. The CDR3: CASSSAGGPSNEQFF. The CDR3 DNA reads as TGTGCCAGCAGCTCCGCGGGGGGGCCTTCAAATGAGCAGTTCTTC.

V is TRBV5-8 and J is TRBJ2-3, with 14 bases fitting TRBD2. CDR3 size: 17 residues. With V trimmed by 7 bases and J by 0 bases, 7 bases remained unmatched. Germline CDR1 SGHTS, CDR2 YDEGEE. The CDR3 DNA reads TGTGCCAGCCGACAGCGACTAGCGGGGGGGAGCACAGATACGCAGTATTTT. The encoded protein is CASRQRLAGGSTDTQYF. Variable domain in full (rest from reference TRBV5-8 and TRBJ2-3): EAGVTQSPTHLIKTRGQQATLRCSPISGHTSVYWYQQALGLGLQFLLWYDEGEERNRGNFPPRFSGRQFPNYSSELNVNALELEDSALYLCASRQRLAGGSTDTQYFGPGTRLTVL.

The J gene is TRBJ1-2, the V gene TRBV10-2, with TRBD1 as a possible D gene (5 bases). V was cut by 7 bases and J by 8 bases, with 26 bases left in between. From germline, CDR1 is WSHSY and CDR2 SAAADI. This CDR3 contains 16 residues. CDR3 nucleotide sequence: TGCGCCAGCATCCCAGCCGGGGGAGAACATTTCGGAGGCTACACCTTC. It codes for CASIPAGGEHFGGYTF.

V is TRBV6-6 and J is TRBJ2-7; TRBD1 might be the D (6 bases). This CDR3 comprises 16 residues. Germline loops: CDR1 MNHNY, CDR2 SVGAGI (reference sequence). V lost 8 bases and J lost 0, with 20 bases in between. The CDR3 region has the DNA TGTGCCAGCTCCAGGGGTTATGGGGCAAGCTCCTACGAGCAGTACTTC. Translated, it gives CASSRGYGASSYEQYF.

DNA of the CDR3: TGCAGCGTCGTGGGGGGCACCGGGGAGCTGTTTTTT. Encoded protein: CSVVGGTGELFF. The chain couples TRBV29-1 to TRBJ2-2; maybe TRBD2 (6 bases). The CDR3 runs 12 residues. Germline V CDR1 and CDR2: SQVTM, ANQGSEA. V gave up 6 bases and J gave up 4 bases, with 9 bases separating them.

This chain uses TRBV27 with TRBJ2-7; tentative D call: TRBD2 (6 bases). Germline lookup yields CDR1 MNHEY and CDR2 SMNVEV (reference sequence). V shed 8 bases and J shed 1 base, with 12 bases lying between them. The CDR3 is made up of 13 amino acids. The DNA of the CDR3 is TGTGCCAGCGCCTTGCGGGGTTCCTACGAGCAGTACTTC. Residues: CASALRGSYEQYF.

CDR3 amino acids: CASSPLQGFYAGELFF. CDR3 DNA: TGTGCCAGCAGCCCCCTTCAGGGATTTTATGCCGGGGAGCTGTTTTTT. The chain carries TRBV11-2 and TRBJ2-2; TRBD1 is a possible D gene (5 bases). The CDR3 covers 16 residues. With 5 bases removed from V and 6 bases from J, the gap between germline ends came to 19 bases. In germline, CDR1 is SGHAT, CDR2 FQNNGV.

V gene TRBV4-3 combines with J gene TRBJ2-7, with TRBD1 as a possible D gene (6 bases). The CDR3 consists of 15 residues. Trimming took 4 bases from V and 1 from J, leaving 14 bases between them. Germline CDR1 and CDR2: LGHNA and YSLEER. This CDR3 is CASSPTGIRSYEQYF. The CDR3 DNA reads as TGCGCCAGCAGCCCTACAGGGATAAGGTCCTACGAGCAGTACTTC.

The CDR3 sequence: CASTPGGGETQYF. In DNA, the CDR3 is TGTGCCAGCACCCCAGGGGGTGGAGAGACCCAGTACTTC. The J gene is TRBJ2-5, the V gene TRBV14; 7 bases are shared with TRBD1. Germline V gene data show CDR1 as SGHDN and CDR2 as FVKESK. V lost 7 bases to trimming and J lost 4 bases; unmatched junction nucleotides: 6. CDR3 length equals 13 residues. Combining the CDR3 with reference TRBV14 and TRBJ2-5 gives the whole variable domain EAGVTQFPSHSVIEKGQTVTLRCDPISGHDNLYWYRRVMGKEIKFLLHFVKESKQDESGMPNNRFLAERTGGTYSTLKVQPAELEDSGVYFCASTPGGGETQYFGPGTRLLVL.

This chain links TRBV7-6 with TRBJ2-3; D is possibly TRBD1 (5 bases). The CDR3 contains 15 residues. V was shortened by 4 bases and J by 2 bases, with 13 bases between the two germline ends. Germline CDR1 SGHVS, CDR2 FNYEAQ. This CDR3 reads CASSSTATVTDTQYF. In DNA, the CDR3 is TGTGCCAGCAGCTCTACCGCGACAGTCACAGATACGCAGTATTTT. The full variable domain, with the rest looked up from reference TRBV7-6 and TRBJ2-3, is GAGVSQSPRYKVTKRGQDVALRCDPISGHVSLYWYRQALGQGPEFLTYFNYEAQQDKSGLPNDRFSAERPEGSISTLTIQRTEQRDSAMYRCASSSTATVTDTQYFGPGTRLTVL.

This sequence joins TRBV5-1 and TRBJ1-1; D gene uncertain. V lost 0 bases and J 1 base, leaving 4 bases between the germline ends. Per germline, CDR1 SGHRS and CDR2 YFSETQ. This CDR3 has 13 amino acids. CDR3 loop: CASSLGENTEAFF. The CDR3 coding sequence is TGCGCCAGCAGCTTGGGGGAGAACACTGAAGCTTTCTTT.

The chain recombines TRBV4-3 with TRBJ2-1; unclear D gene. Germline CDR1 is LGHNA and CDR2 is YSLEER. The CDR3 totals 16 residues. Trimming cost V 1 base and J 4 bases, with 14 bases left between them. As DNA, the CDR3 is TGCGCCAGCAGCCAAGTTTCGACAAGACCTTACAATGAGCAGTTCTTC. Translated: CASSQVSTRPYNEQFF.

The chain employs TRBV19 and TRBJ2-5; 13 nucleotides line up with TRBD2. Germline V gene data show CDR1 as LNHDA and CDR2 as SQIVND (reference sequence). This CDR3 region has 17 residues. V shed 1 base, J shed 1 base, and the junction held 3 bases outside the gene matches. CDR3 protein: CASSIGLAGGLQETQYF. CDR3 DNA: TGTGCCAGTAGTATAGGACTAGCGGGGGGCCTCCAAGAGACCCAGTACTTC.

The rearrangement links TRBV5-1 to TRBJ2-7, with 12 positions matching TRBD1. The J segment lost 6 bases and the V segment lost 7 bases, leaving 5 bases of the junction unmatched. The CDR3 is 13 residues long. Germline CDR1 SGHRS, CDR2 YFSETQ. The CDR3 region is CASGDRGLVEQYF. The CDR3 DNA is TGCGCCAGCGGGGACAGGGGGCTGGTCGAGCAGTACTTC.

V is TRBV4-1 and J is TRBJ2-3; 9 nucleotides align to TRBD2. The CDR3 loop spans 16 amino acids. With 4 bases clipped from V and 5 bases from J, the junction kept 10 bases outside the gene matches. Germline lookup yields CDR1 MGHRA and CDR2 YSYEKL. The CDR3 DNA reads TGCGCCAGCAGCCCGTATAGCGGGGGCCCCCTAGATACGCAGTATTTT. Translation: CASSPYSGGPLDTQYF.

This chain connects TRBV6-5 to TRBJ1-3; 9 bases match TRBD1. The J segment lost 5 bases and the V segment lost 6 bases, leaving 5 bases of the junction unmatched. There are 14 residues in the CDR3. In germline, CDR1 is MNHEY, CDR2 SVGAGI. The CDR3: CASRFGQGRNTIYF. The CDR3 nucleotides read TGTGCCAGCAGATTCGGACAGGGGCGAAACACCATATATTTT.

The rearrangement uses TRBV6-4 and TRBJ2-1; 9 bases line up with TRBD2. The CDR3 runs 15 residues. Germline V gene lookup returns CDR1 MRHNA and CDR2 SNTAGT. V trimming: 2 bases; J trimming: 4 bases; junction bases outside the gene matches: 3. As DNA, the CDR3 is TGTGCCAGCAGTGACGGCGCGGGGGGGTACAATGAGCAGTTCTTC. Its protein is CASSDGAGGYNEQFF.

The genes are TRBV29-1 and TRBJ2-7, with no clear D. The germline CDR1 and CDR2 sequences are SQVTM and ANQGSEA. This CDR3 is built from 14 residues. The V end was cut by 7 bases, the J end by 1 base, with 17 bases between. CDR3 in amino acids: CSASRASGSYEQYF. CDR3 nucleotides: TGCAGCGCCTCGCGAGCCAGTGGGTCCTACGAGCAGTACTTC.

This clone turned up a few times. The rearrangement joins TRBV7-7 to TRBJ2-7; 9 positions match TRBD2. V was clipped by 5 bases and J by 3 bases; unmatched bases: 17. Germline lookup yields CDR1 SSHAT and CDR2 FNYEAQ (reference sequence). The CDR3 is 18 amino acids. For the CDR3, the DNA is TGTGCCAGCAGCGCGGCACTTCTTGGCCTAGCGGGGAACTACGAGCAGTACTTC. This translates into CASSAALLGLAGNYEQYF.

V usage is TRBV10-2 and J usage is TRBJ1-2, with no clear D. The CDR3 loop spans 14 amino acids. The germline gives CDR1 WSHSY, CDR2 SAAADI. Between the trimmed V and J ends, which lost 0 bases and 6 bases, there was a span of 11 bases. CDR3 protein: CASSESISDDGYTF. CDR3 coding DNA: TGCGCCAGCAGTGAGTCGATATCAGACGATGGCTACACCTTC.

This clone was observed a single time. J is TRBJ1-2 and V is TRBV5-4, with D possibly TRBD1 on 5 matching bases. The CDR3 consists of 13 residues. The V gene lost 7 bases and the J gene lost 7 bases, with 17 bases spanning the gap. The germline CDR1 and CDR2 sequences are SGHNT and YYREEE (reference sequence). CDR3 coding DNA: TGTGCCAGCCCCTCCCCTATGGGGGTTGGCTACACCTTC. Amino acid sequence: CASPSPMGVGYTF.

The chain has TRBV5-1 and TRBJ2-3, with 10 bases that match TRBD2. There are 16 residues in the CDR3. CDR1 is SGHRS and CDR2 is YFSETQ in the germline V gene. The trim removed 3 bases at V and 4 bases at J, leaving 8 bases unmatched. The CDR3 nucleotides are TGCGCCAGCAGCTCAGAGCGGGGGGGCATTTCAGATACGCAGTATTTT. Translation: CASSSERGGISDTQYF.

This clone was seen only once. This rearrangement joins TRBV6-6 to TRBJ1-4; D remains ambiguous. V was trimmed by 6 bases and J by 8 bases, leaving 7 bases between them. Germline V CDR1 and CDR2: MNHNY, SVGAGI (reference sequence). The CDR3 is 11 amino acids. CDR3 sequence reads: CASRDGEKLFF. The CDR3 nucleotides are TGTGCCAGCAGGGACGGCGAAAAACTGTTTTTT.

J is TRBJ2-7 and V is TRBV25-1; TRBD1 agrees at 7 bases. Looked up from germline, CDR1 is MGHDK and CDR2 is SYGVNS. The CDR3 runs to 14 residues. The ends lost 10 bases at V and 5 bases at J; junction bases unmatched: 14. CDR3 loop: CANVLGQVMDEQYF. The CDR3 nucleotides read TGTGCCAACGTCCTCGGACAGGTTATGGACGAGCAGTACTTC.

The CDR3 protein is CASSLAGRGGETQYF. CDR3 sequence (DNA): TGTGCCAGCAGCTTGGCCGGCAGGGGTGGGGAGACCCAGTACTTC. The chain combines TRBV5-4 with TRBJ2-5, with D perhaps TRBD1 (6 bases). This CDR3 is 15 amino acids long. The germline V gene has CDR1 SGHNT and CDR2 YYREEE (reference sequence). The V and J ends lost 0 bases and 5 bases respectively, with 14 bases between them.

The J gene is TRBJ2-1, the V gene TRBV11-3; 14 bases align to TRBD2. The CDR3 is 16 residues long. J gave up 9 bases and V 5 bases, and 9 bases lay outside the gene matches. The germline gives CDR1 SGHNT, CDR2 YENEEA. The CDR3 protein is CASSPHPGLAGVEQFF. The CDR3 DNA follows: TGTGCCAGCAGCCCACACCCGGGACTAGCGGGGGTTGAGCAGTTCTTC.

The V gene is TRBV6-4, the J gene TRBJ2-1, with 10 bases fitting TRBD2. Germline V lookup: CDR1 MRHNA, CDR2 SNTAGT. The length of the CDR3 is 15 residues. The V and J ends lost 3 bases and 2 bases, in that order; junction bases with no gene match: 1. CDR3 in amino acids: CASSEAGGPYNEQFF. DNA of the CDR3: TGTGCCAGCAGTGAAGCGGGGGGGCCCTACAATGAGCAGTTCTTC.

This chain links TRBV6-6 with TRBJ1-1; no firm D call. Germline V gives CDR1 MNHNY, CDR2 SVGAGI (reference sequence). This CDR3 contains 14 residues. Between the trimmed V and J ends, which lost 7 bases and 1 base, there was a span of 13 bases. The CDR3 spells CASTDGLANTEAFF. The CDR3 DNA is TGTGCCAGCACTGACGGGTTGGCGAACACTGAAGCTTTCTTT.